The rows below give T cell receptor beta chains drawn from one sample of a study of cytomegalovirus exposure and HLA in healthy donors. Clones were read by immunoSEQ multiplex PCR, and TCRdb kept only the in-frame ones, dropping some. Of tens of thousands of clones listed, about 93% are singletons. The sequenced sample consisted of PBMCs. The source of these receptors is a man between 18 and 35 years old in good health and CMV-seronegative. Each CDR3 is given without its conserved first and last residue. Each record gives: V gene, J gene, CDR3 protein.

TRBV5-5	TRBJ2-7	ASSPGGGRYEQY
TRBV30	TRBJ2-2	AWSRHLGTSGSSAGELF
TRBV30	TRBJ1-2	AWREGAYGYT
TRBV7-3	TRBJ2-5	ASSSTSWETQY
TRBV19	TRBJ1-1	ASTIGEHTEAF
TRBV19	TRBJ2-2	ASSPIGHLARNPGELF
TRBV5-1	TRBJ1-1	ASSFFSRSLMNTEAF
TRBV7-9	TRBJ1-1	ASSLGQGDTEAF
TRBV7-9	TRBJ2-7	ASRWGEFEQY
TRBV19	TRBJ2-4	ASSRASGGGQY
TRBV10-3	TRBJ2-3	AISALDREDTDTQY
TRBV15	TRBJ1-2	ATSSNRVENGYT
TRBV7-9	TRBJ2-5	ASSLYLGGEPTQY
TRBV5-5	TRBJ2-3	ASSPGQGAITVADTQY
TRBV5-4	TRBJ1-1	ASSLGARQGLNTEAF
TRBV23-1	TRBJ1-1	ASSHGCRVPEAF
TRBV9	TRBJ2-5	ASSATGTRRETQY
TRBV4-2	TRBJ2-7	ASSHRGYEQY
TRBV7-6	TRBJ1-1	ASSAIQGNTEAF
TRBV5-6	TRBJ1-2	ASSSTGGYGYT